The entry below describes one T cell receptor beta chain. Its matching antigen is unknown. The data originate from a study of OX40 agonist ivuxolimab in advanced cancers. Study details: Hepatocellular carcinoma, melanoma, renal cell or head and neck cancer affected the dose-escalation patients. Study-wide results and limits: Blood T cells, both CD4+ and CD8+, expanded clonally by week 6 at 0.1 to 3.0 mg/kg. Some nonresponders also had low normalized T-cell clonal expansion.

The table came from immunoSEQ multiplex PCR; TCRdb's copy has only in-frame clones and leaves some out. The data contain 77,000 or so clones, 90% to 95% of them singletons. The V segment lost 3 bases and the J segment 8 bases; nucleotides outside the gene matches: 13. CDR1 is SGHRS and CDR2 is YFSETQ in the germline V gene. This CDR3 region has 16 residues. The specimen comprised CD4+ or CD8+ T cells sorted from blood, sampled in a trial of the OX40 agonist ivuxolimab. This sequence originates from an adult with an advanced solid tumor such as melanoma, head and neck, liver or kidney cancer. The chain has TRBV5-1 and TRBJ2-1; 8 bases line up with TRBD2. The CDR3 region has the DNA TGCGCCAGCAGCTCCCTGCCAAGCGGGAGCGGCTATGAGCAGTTCTTC. It specifies CASSSLPSGSGYEQFF.